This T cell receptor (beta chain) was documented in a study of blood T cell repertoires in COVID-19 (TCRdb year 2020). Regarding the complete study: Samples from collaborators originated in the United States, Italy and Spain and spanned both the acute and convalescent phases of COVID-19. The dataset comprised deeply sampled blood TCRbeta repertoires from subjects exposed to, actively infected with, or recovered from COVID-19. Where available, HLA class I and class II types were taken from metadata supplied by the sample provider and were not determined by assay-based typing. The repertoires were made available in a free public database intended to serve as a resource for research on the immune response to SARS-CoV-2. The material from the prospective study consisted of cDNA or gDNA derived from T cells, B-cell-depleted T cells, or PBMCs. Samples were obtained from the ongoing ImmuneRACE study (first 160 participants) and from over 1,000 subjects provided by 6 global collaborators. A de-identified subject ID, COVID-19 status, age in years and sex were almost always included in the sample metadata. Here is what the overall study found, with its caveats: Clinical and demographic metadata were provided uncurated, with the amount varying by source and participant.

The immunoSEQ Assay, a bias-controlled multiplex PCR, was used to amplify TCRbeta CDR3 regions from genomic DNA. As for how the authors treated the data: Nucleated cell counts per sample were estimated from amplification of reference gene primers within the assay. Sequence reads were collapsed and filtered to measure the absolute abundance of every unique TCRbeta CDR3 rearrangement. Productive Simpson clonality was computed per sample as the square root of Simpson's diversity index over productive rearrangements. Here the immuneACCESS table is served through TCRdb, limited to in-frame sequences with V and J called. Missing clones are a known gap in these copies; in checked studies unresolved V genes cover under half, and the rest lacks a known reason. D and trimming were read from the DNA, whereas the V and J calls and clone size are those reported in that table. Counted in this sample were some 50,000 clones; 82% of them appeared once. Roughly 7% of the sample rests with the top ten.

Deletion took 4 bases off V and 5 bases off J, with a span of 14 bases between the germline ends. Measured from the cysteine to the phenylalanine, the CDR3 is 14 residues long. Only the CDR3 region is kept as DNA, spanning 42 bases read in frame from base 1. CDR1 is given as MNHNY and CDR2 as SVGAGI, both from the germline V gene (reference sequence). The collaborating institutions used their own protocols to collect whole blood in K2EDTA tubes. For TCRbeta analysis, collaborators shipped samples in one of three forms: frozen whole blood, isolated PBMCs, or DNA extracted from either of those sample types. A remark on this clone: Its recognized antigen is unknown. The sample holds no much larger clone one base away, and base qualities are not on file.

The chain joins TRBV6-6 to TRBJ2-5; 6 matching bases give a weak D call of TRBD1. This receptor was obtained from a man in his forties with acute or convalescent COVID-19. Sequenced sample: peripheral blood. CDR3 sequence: CASSFRGGVETQYF. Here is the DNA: TGTGCCAGCAGTTTCAGGGGTGGAGTCGAGACCCAGTACTTC.